The rows below give T cell receptor beta chains drawn from one sample of a study of human T cells and chemical hapten exposure. TCRdb reprocessed the 5' RACE reads via MiXCR and lists one record per CDR3 protein. The sample records tens of thousands of distinct CDR3 sequences, about 8% being singletons. Source of these receptors: a male donor in good health. Each CDR3 is given with its conserved first and last residue. A D gene is named only where the DNA matches it firmly. For some rows the clone size is stated as once, few or many, or as a class when expanded; others skip it.

TRBV27	few	TRBJ1-1	TRBD1	TGTGCCAGCAGTTTAGTTGGGGGACAGGAATACACTGAAGCTTTCTTT	CASSLVGGQEYTEAFF
TRBV5-1	.	TRBJ1-1	.	TGCGCCAGCAGCTTGGAGTTCCTGGGGGCCGCTTTCTTT	CASSLEFLGAAFF
TRBV6-5	few	TRBJ1-5	.	TGTGCCAGCAGGGGTAGGAGTAGCAATCAGCCCCAGCATTTT	CASRGRSSNQPQHF
TRBV7-2	.	TRBJ1-5	.	TGTGCCAGCAGCCTGGAGAGCAATCAGCCCCAGCATTTT	CASSLESNQPQHF
TRBV27	.	TRBJ1-2	.	TGTGCCAGCAGGTCAGCCCGTCCTCCTAACTATGGCTACACCTTC	CASRSARPPNYGYTF
TRBV2	.	TRBJ2-7	.	TGTGCCAGCAGGCTGGGTCAGGGGCGCCACGAGCAGTACTTC	CASRLGQGRHEQYF
TRBV4-2	.	TRBJ2-7	TRBD2	TGTGCCAGCAGCCAAGCCGCGGGGGACGCAGCCTACGAGCAGTACTTC	CASSQAAGDAAYEQYF
TRBV5-4	many	TRBJ1-1	.	TGTGCCAGCAGCCACCCGAACACTGAAGCTTTCTTT	CASSHPNTEAFF
TRBV20-1	few	TRBJ2-7	TRBD2	TGCAGTGCTAGGACTAGCGATACCTACGAGCAGTACTTC	CSARTSDTYEQYF
TRBV11-2	many	TRBJ1-1	.	TGTGCCAGCAGCTTTACCGTGTTGAACACTGAAGCTTTCTTT	CASSFTVLNTEAFF
TRBV2	.	TRBJ2-1	TRBD2	TGTGCCAATGGGACTATCGGGGATGAGCAGTTCTTC	CANGTIGDEQFF
TRBV20-1	.	TRBJ1-6	TRBD1	TGCAGTGCTAGAGGACTGCAGGGGGATAGTTCACCCCTCCACTTT	CSARGLQGDSSPLHF
TRBV6-5	many	TRBJ1-2	.	TGTGCCAGCAGTTACGGCGGGAGTTCTAACTATGGCTACACCTTC	CASSYGGSSNYGYTF
TRBV7-9	many	TRBJ1-1	TRBD1	TGTGCCAGCAGCGAGACAGGGCTTTATGGCACTGAAGCTTTCTTT	CASSETGLYGTEAFF
TRBV3-1	many	TRBJ2-7	.	TGTGCCAGCAGCCAACACGTTACCTACGAGCAGTACTTC	CASSQHVTYEQYF
TRBV12-3/TRBV12-4	.	TRBJ1-5	.	TGTGCCAGCAGCACTACAGTCGGGTTGGAAAGCAATCAGCCCCAGCATTTT	CASSTTVGLESNQPQHF
TRBV20-1	many	TRBJ2-2	TRBD2	TGCAGTGCTAGGAATCTAGCGGGAGGGGACACCGGGGAGCTGTTTTTT	CSARNLAGGDTGELFF
TRBV2	.	TRBJ2-2	TRBD1	TGTGCCAGCTTTATGGACAGGGATTACACCGGGGAGCTGTTTTTT	CASFMDRDYTGELFF
TRBV6-5	few	TRBJ2-4	.	TGTGCCAGCAGTTACTCGCAAATAGCCAAAAACATTCAGTACTTC	CASSYSQIAKNIQYF
TRBV12-3/TRBV12-4	many	TRBJ2-3	.	TGTGCCAGCAGCCCAAAGGATACGCAGTATTTT	CASSPKDTQYF
TRBV10-3	few	TRBJ1-1	.	TGTGCCATCAGTGGTGTGGGTGGCACTGAAGCTTTCTTT	CAISGVGGTEAFF
TRBV3-1	many	TRBJ1-1	.	TGTGCCAGCAGCCCAAGCTCAAGCTGGGGTGACACTGAAGCTTTCTTT	CASSPSSSWGDTEAFF
TRBV7-9	many	TRBJ1-1	TRBD1	TGTGCCAGCAGCAACCAGGGGGCCGGGGATACTGAAGCTTTCTTT	CASSNQGAGDTEAFF
TRBV29-1	.	TRBJ2-2	.	TGCAGCGTTGTGTGGGCGAACACCGGGGAGCTGTTTTTT	CSVVWANTGELFF
TRBV18	.	TRBJ2-1	.	TGTGCCAGCTCACCACCGGACGGCCCCTCCTACAATGAGCAGTTCTTC	CASSPPDGPSYNEQFF
TRBV4-3	few	TRBJ2-3	TRBD2	TGCGCCAGCAGCCAAACGACTAGCGGGGGGGCGGATACGCAGTATTTT	CASSQTTSGGADTQYF
TRBV11-2	many	TRBJ2-1	.	TGTGCCAGCAGCTTAGATGGTGGGACCCTCAATGAGCAGTTCTTC	CASSLDGGTLNEQFF
TRBV29-1	many	TRBJ2-5	TRBD1	TGCAGCGTTGAAACAGGGGAAGAGACCCAGTACTTC	CSVETGEETQYF
TRBV6-5	.	TRBJ1-6	.	TGTGCCAGCAGCCACATGGGTAATTCACCCCTCCACTTT	CASSHMGNSPLHF
TRBV3-1	many	TRBJ2-7	.	TGTGCCAGCAGCCAAGGGCAGATTCCGACACCCTACGAGCAGTACTTC	CASSQGQIPTPYEQYF
TRBV29-1	few	TRBJ2-7	.	TGCAGCGTCGGCCCGAGGCAGGGTCTCTACGAGCAGTACTTC	CSVGPRQGLYEQYF
TRBV29-1	many	TRBJ2-1	.	TGCAGCGTTGGTAGCTCCTACAATGAGCAGTTCTTC	CSVGSSYNEQFF
TRBV29-1	.	TRBJ2-2	TRBD2	TGCAGCGTTGGAACCCTAGCGGATACCGGGGAGCTGTTTTTT	CSVGTLADTGELFF
TRBV5-4	many	TRBJ1-1	TRBD1	TGTGCCAGCAGCTTGGGACAGGGGGTCAACACTGAAGCTTTCTTT	CASSLGQGVNTEAFF
TRBV4-1	.	TRBJ1-4	.	TGCGCCAGCAGCCAAGCCTATCTCGAAAAACTGTTTTTT	CASSQAYLEKLFF
TRBV7-9	many	TRBJ2-1	.	TGTGCCAGCAGCTTCTCGTTCGGGGAGCAGTTCTTC	CASSFSFGEQFF
TRBV10-2	many	TRBJ2-3	.	TGCGCCAGCAGTGAAGGAGGGCCTGCAGATACGCAGTATTTT	CASSEGGPADTQYF
TRBV4-1	many	TRBJ1-5	.	TGCGCCAGCAGCCAAGTCGATTATAGCAATCAGCCCCAGCATTTT	CASSQVDYSNQPQHF
TRBV6-1	.	TRBJ1-2	.	TGTGCCAGCAGTGAACGGACAGCTGCTAACTATGGCTACACCTTC	CASSERTAANYGYTF
TRBV7-9	many	TRBJ2-7	.	TGTGCCAGCAGCTTAGACGCAGGAGCCTACGAGCAGTACTTC	CASSLDAGAYEQYF
TRBV29-1	.	TRBJ2-1	TRBD2	TGCAGCGCCGGACTGCCCCGGGGGGGTGAGCAGTTCTTC	CSAGLPRGGEQFF
TRBV27	many	TRBJ2-1	TRBD1	TGTGCCAGCAGTTTATCCAGGACAGGGTCGGCTTCTGAGCAGTTCTTC	CASSLSRTGSASEQFF
TRBV10-3	.	TRBJ2-5	TRBD1	TGTGCCATCAGAACAGGGGGCGCACAGGAGACCCAGTACTTC	CAIRTGGAQETQYF
TRBV7-6	.	TRBJ2-5	TRBD1	TGTGCCAGCAGCTTAAGGGGGCAGGGAAAAGAGACCCAGTACTTC	CASSLRGQGKETQYF
TRBV11-2	many	TRBJ1-6	.	TGTGCCAGCAGCTTAGATTACTGGAACTCACCCCTCCACTTT	CASSLDYWNSPLHF
TRBV6-6	.	TRBJ2-1	.	TGTGCCAGCAGTCCCTACCGGGGGACAAACAATGAGCAGTTCTTC	CASSPYRGTNNEQFF
TRBV6-2/TRBV6-3	many	TRBJ2-1	TRBD1	TGTGCCAGCAGTTACGGTGGGACAGCGTACAATGAGCAGTTCTTC	CASSYGGTAYNEQFF
TRBV4-3	few	TRBJ2-7	TRBD2	TGCGCCAGCAGCCAAGGGGGGGGGTTTGGGTACGAGCAGTACTTC	CASSQGGGFGYEQYF
TRBV6-1	.	TRBJ2-7	.	TGTGCCAGCAGTGAAGGGACAGCTAATATATACGAGCAGTACTTC	CASSEGTANIYEQYF